The T cell receptor beta chain described here comes from a study of CXCR3-negative and CXCR3-positive naive CD8 T cells. The study, taken as a whole, reports: Naive CXCR3-positive cells had TRB CDR3s more hydrophobic than those of CXCR3-negative naive cells. PBMCs showed partially decreased CXCR3 expression after cryopreservation, and most assays used fresh PBMCs.

The CDR3 covers 15 residues. Germline assignment: CDR1 SEHNR and CDR2 FQNEAQ (reference sequence). Comments on this clonotype: Its antigen is still unknown.

Preparation of TRB cDNA libraries relied on 5' RACE carrying UMI labels. TCRdb re-analyzed the 5' RACE reads; it lists each CDR3 protein once, without DNA. Its table lists under 150,000 distinct CDR3 sequences. Sample: naive CXCR3+ CD8+ T cells from blood. Subset noted: CD45RO-CCR7+CD27+CD95- naive CD8+ T cells expressing CXCR3 (TNR3+). This TCR came from a human donor in good health. Some clones in this sample may be carry-over from other donors' samples. The chain carries TRBV7-9 and TRBJ2-5; checking the TCRdb D call of TRBD1 is not possible without DNA. This chain's CDR3 is CASSLALGNQETQYF.